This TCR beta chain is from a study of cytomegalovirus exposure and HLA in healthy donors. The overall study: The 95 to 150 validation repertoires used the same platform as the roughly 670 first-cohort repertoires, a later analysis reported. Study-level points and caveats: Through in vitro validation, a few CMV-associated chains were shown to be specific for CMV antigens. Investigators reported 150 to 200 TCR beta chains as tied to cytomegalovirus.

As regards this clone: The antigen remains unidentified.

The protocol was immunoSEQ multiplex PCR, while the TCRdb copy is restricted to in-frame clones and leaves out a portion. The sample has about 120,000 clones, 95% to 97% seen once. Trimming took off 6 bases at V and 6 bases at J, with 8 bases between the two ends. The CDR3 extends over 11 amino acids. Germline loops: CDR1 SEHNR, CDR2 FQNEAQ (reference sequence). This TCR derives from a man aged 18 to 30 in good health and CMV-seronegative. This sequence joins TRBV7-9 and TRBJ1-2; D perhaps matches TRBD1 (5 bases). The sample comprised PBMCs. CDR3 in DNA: TGTGCCAGCAGGGGGGAGGATGGCTACACCTTC. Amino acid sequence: CASRGEDGYTF.